A selection of T cell receptor beta chains follows, all from one sample in a study of Ad26.COV2.S vaccination and SARS-CoV-2 variants. Only in-frame clones appear in the TCRdb table, and some are missing; sequencing was by immunoSEQ multiplex PCR. Of some 180,000 clones in the sample, roughly 85% were seen once. The sample consisted of peripheral blood, taken after recovery from COVID-19. These receptors were taken from a human donor who had recovered from COVID-19. The CDR3 runs from the conserved cysteine through the conserved F or W. A D gene is named only where the DNA matches it firmly. Not every row has a clone size; where given, it reads once, few, many or a size class.

clone size	V gene	D gene	J gene	CDR3 protein	CDR3 DNA
-	TRBV30	-	TRBJ2-7	CAWSVTGYEQYF	TGTGCCTGGAGTGTAACGGGCTACGAGCAGTACTTC
few	TRBV5-1	-	TRBJ1-6	CASSLDTGKDSPLHF	TGCGCCAGCAGCTTGGATACAGGGAAGGACTCACCCCTCCACTTT
-	TRBV27	TRBD2	TRBJ2-1	CASTQGTSVYNEQFF	TGTGCCAGCACCCAAGGGACTAGCGTCTACAATGAGCAGTTCTTC
-	TRBV7-3	-	TRBJ1-1	CASSLDGLDRHTEAFF	TGTGCCAGCAGCTTAGACGGCCTAGACAGACACACTGAAGCTTTCTTT
-	TRBV7-9	-	TRBJ2-5	CASSLGGLIETQYF	TGTGCCAGCAGCTTAGGGGGACTTATAGAGACCCAGTACTTC
-	TRBV28	-	TRBJ1-1	CASSLDGGGTEAFF	TGTGCCAGCAGTTTAGATGGCGGAGGCACTGAAGCTTTCTTT
-	TRBV9	TRBD2	TRBJ2-1	CASSVAPGGRAHEQFF	TGTGCCAGCAGCGTAGCTCCAGGCGGGAGGGCCCATGAGCAGTTCTTC
-	TRBV9	-	TRBJ1-3	CASSVGQENSGNTIYF	TGTGCCAGCAGCGTAGGACAGGAGAACTCTGGAAACACCATATATTTT
-	TRBV29-1	-	TRBJ2-3	CSVAPRYNTDTQYF	TGCAGCGTTGCCCCCCGATATAACACAGATACGCAGTATTTT
-	TRBV9	TRBD1	TRBJ2-7	CASSPHPGDRGHEQYF	TGTGCCAGCAGCCCTCACCCGGGGGACAGGGGACACGAGCAGTACTTC
-	TRBV9	-	TRBJ2-6	CASSGPERANVLTF	TGTGCCAGCAGCGGTCCAGAAAGGGCCAACGTCCTGACTTTC
few	TRBV7-9	-	TRBJ2-7	CASSLARQDEQYF	TGTGCCAGCAGCTTAGCGCGACAGGACGAGCAGTACTTC
-	TRBV18	TRBD2	TRBJ2-5	CASSRLAGGETQYF	TGTGCCAGCTCACGACTAGCGGGAGGAGAGACCCAGTACTTC
-	TRBV29-1	-	TRBJ2-3	CSVDLDSTDTQYF	TGCAGCGTTGACTTGGACAGCACAGATACGCAGTATTTT
-	TRBV5-5	-	TRBJ2-2	CASRRQGWTGELFF	TGTGCCAGCAGAAGGCAGGGGTGGACCGGGGAGCTGTTTTTT
once	TRBV5-1	-	TRBJ2-5	CASSLPGQETQYF	TGCGCCAGCAGCTTACCGGGGCAAGAGACCCAGTACTTC
-	TRBV7-2	-	TRBJ2-1	CASSLGQIYNEQFF	TGTGCCAGCAGCTTAGGCCAGATTTACAATGAGCAGTTCTTC
-	TRBV12-3/TRBV12-4	-	TRBJ1-6	CASGRQGNSPLHF	TGTGCCAGCGGAAGGCAGGGAAATTCACCCCTCCACTTT
-	TRBV15	-	TRBJ1-5	CATSGGSSNQPQHF	TGTGCCACCAGCGGAGGGTCCAGCAATCAGCCCCAGCATTTT
-	TRBV7-9	-	TRBJ2-2	CASSLRGRGDPNTGELFF	TGTGCCAGCAGCTTGAGGGGCAGGGGCGATCCGAACACCGGGGAGCTGTTTTTT
-	TRBV18	-	TRBJ2-5	CASSPRPGETQYF	TGTGCCAGCTCCCCTAGACCCGGGGAGACCCAGTACTTC
-	TRBV2	-	TRBJ2-2	CASKGGNTNTGELFF	TGTGCCAGCAAAGGAGGGAACACGAACACCGGGGAGCTGTTTTTT
-	TRBV5-1	TRBD2	TRBJ2-3	CASSLAWLAGADTQYF	TGCGCCAGCAGCTTGGCCTGGCTAGCGGGAGCAGATACGCAGTATTTT
-	TRBV29-1	-	TRBJ1-1	CSVEGLGAPMNTEAFF	TGCAGCGTTGAAGGCCTCGGGGCGCCGATGAACACTGAAGCTTTCTTT
-	TRBV4-2	-	TRBJ2-2	CASSRTDHTGELFF	TGTGCCAGCAGCAGGACAGACCACACCGGGGAGCTGTTTTTT
-	TRBV6-2/TRBV6-3	TRBD2	TRBJ2-5	CASSSPTSGQETQYF	TGTGCCAGCAGTTCCCCGACTAGCGGGCAAGAGACCCAGTACTTC
-	TRBV7-8	-	TRBJ2-3	CASSFTGRVESTDTQYF	TGTGCCAGCAGCTTTACAGGTAGGGTGGAGAGCACAGATACGCAGTATTTT
-	TRBV28	-	TRBJ1-2	CATRDKVDYGYTF	TGTGCCACCAGGGACAAGGTAGACTATGGCTACACCTTC
-	TRBV13	TRBD2	TRBJ2-3	CASRRRDYSYTQYF	TGTGCCAGCAGGAGGCGGGACTACTCTTATACGCAGTATTTT
-	TRBV7-9	-	TRBJ2-1	CASSLEGRQNEQFF	TGTGCCAGCAGCTTAGAGGGTAGGCAGAATGAGCAGTTCTTC
few	TRBV7-3	-	TRBJ2-1	CASSPTQYNEQFF	TGTGCCAGCAGCCCTACTCAGTACAATGAGCAGTTCTTC
once	TRBV6-5	-	TRBJ1-6	CASSALRDMSSPLHF	TGTGCCAGCAGCGCCTTAAGAGACATGTCCTCACCCCTCCACTTT
-	TRBV7-3	-	TRBJ2-1	CASSSGSGNEQFF	TGTGCCAGCAGCTCGGGATCCGGGAATGAGCAGTTCTTC
-	TRBV29-1	-	TRBJ2-2	CSGGAGELFF	TGCAGCGGGGGGGCCGGGGAGCTGTTTTTT
-	TRBV9	-	TRBJ2-5	CASSAYGTHRETQYF	TGTGCCAGCAGCGCGTACGGGACTCATCGGGAGACCCAGTACTTC
-	TRBV2	TRBD1	TRBJ2-1	CASTRIRDRFRVRNEQFF	TGTGCCAGCACCCGGATTCGGGACAGATTTAGAGTTAGGAATGAGCAGTTCTTC
-	TRBV4-2	-	TRBJ1-3	CASSQVNSKKYSGNTIYF	TGTGCCAGCAGCCAAGTGAACAGCAAAAAATACTCTGGAAACACCATATATTTT
once	TRBV3-1/TRBV3-2	TRBD1	TRBJ2-7	CASSRQGAFWYF	TGTGCCAGCAGCCGACAGGGGGCATTTTGGTACTTC
-	TRBV19	-	TRBJ2-7	CASTLQPGSLYEQYF	TGTGCCAGTACTTTGCAGCCAGGCAGCCTCTACGAGCAGTACTTC
once	TRBV28	-	TRBJ1-5	CASTHGVVQPQHF	TGTGCCAGCACCCATGGAGTTGTTCAGCCCCAGCATTTT
-	TRBV18	-	TRBJ1-4	CASSPFGGVGEKLFF	TGTGCCAGCTCACCGTTCGGGGGAGTAGGTGAAAAACTGTTTTTT
-	TRBV25-1	-	TRBJ2-3	CASGGLLWPGGTDTQYF	TGTGCCAGCGGGGGACTCCTGTGGCCTGGCGGCACAGATACGCAGTATTTT
-	TRBV6-1	TRBD1	TRBJ2-3	CASSEHVRGNADTQYF	TGTGCCAGCAGTGAACATGTCAGGGGGAATGCAGATACGCAGTATTTT
-	TRBV3-1/TRBV3-2	-	TRBJ2-7	CASSLTGYEQYF	TGTGCCAGCAGCCTTACAGGGTACGAGCAGTACTTC
once	TRBV18	TRBD1	TRBJ2-7	CASSPGTGLYEQYF	TGTGCCAGCTCCCCCGGGACAGGGCTTTACGAGCAGTACTTC
-	TRBV27	-	TRBJ2-1	CASSFGLYNEQFF	TGTGCCAGCAGTTTTGGGTTGTACAATGAGCAGTTCTTC
-	TRBV2	TRBD1	TRBJ2-7	CASSPDRVYEQYF	TGTGCCAGCAGCCCGGACAGGGTCTACGAGCAGTACTTC
-	TRBV29-1	-	TRBJ2-1	CSVPRGNEQFF	TGCAGCGTCCCCCGTGGCAATGAGCAGTTCTTC
-	TRBV6-5	-	TRBJ1-6	CASSYSLESPLHF	TGTGCCAGCAGTTACTCCTTAGAGTCACCCCTCCACTTT
-	TRBV3-1/TRBV3-2	TRBD2	TRBJ2-7	CASSSRTSGIYEQYF	TGTGCCAGCAGCTCCCGGACTAGCGGGATCTACGAGCAGTACTTC
-	TRBV19	TRBD1	TRBJ2-6	CASSLTGMGVSGANVLTF	TGTGCCAGTAGTTTGACAGGGATGGGAGTCTCTGGGGCCAACGTCCTGACTTTC
-	TRBV7-9	-	TRBJ2-3	CASSLRTASTDTQYF	TGTGCCAGCAGCTTACGGACGGCTAGCACAGATACGCAGTATTTT
-	TRBV6-2/TRBV6-3	TRBD2	TRBJ2-7	CASSSPGLAGNEQYF	TGTGCCAGCAGTTCCCCGGGACTAGCGGGAAACGAGCAGTACTTC
-	TRBV18	-	TRBJ2-3	CASSPQNKKDTQYF	TGTGCCAGCTCACCCCAGAATAAGAAAGATACGCAGTATTTT
-	TRBV12-3/TRBV12-4	TRBD1	TRBJ1-1	CASTLGQTGEAFF	TGTGCCAGCACCTTGGGCCAGACAGGGGAAGCTTTCTTT
-	TRBV6-5	TRBD1	TRBJ1-1	CASSWTTGATGTEAFF	TGTGCCAGCAGTTGGACTACAGGGGCGACGGGCACTGAAGCTTTCTTT